The T cell receptor (beta chain) under discussion was sequenced for a study of blood T cell repertoires in COVID-19. Study-wide context: Nucleic acid was either cDNA or gDNA, and it came from T cells, B-cell-depleted T cells, or PBMCs.

The assay was immunoSEQ multiplex PCR, and TCRdb's table has in-frame clones only and misses some. The sample records fewer than 65,000 clones, roughly 79% being singletons. Germline-derived CDR1 and CDR2 are MDHEN and SYDVKM. The CDR3 is 15 residues long. The trim removed 7 bases at V and 5 bases at J, leaving 10 bases unmatched. J is TRBJ1-5 and V is TRBV28, with 8 nucleotides matching TRBD1. This receptor was identified in a man aged 55 to 70 with acute or convalescent COVID-19. Sequencing was carried out using peripheral blood. The CDR3 loop reads CASTPGQGVDQPQHF. The CDR3 coding sequence is TGTGCCAGCACCCCCGGACAGGGAGTGGATCAGCCCCAGCATTTT.